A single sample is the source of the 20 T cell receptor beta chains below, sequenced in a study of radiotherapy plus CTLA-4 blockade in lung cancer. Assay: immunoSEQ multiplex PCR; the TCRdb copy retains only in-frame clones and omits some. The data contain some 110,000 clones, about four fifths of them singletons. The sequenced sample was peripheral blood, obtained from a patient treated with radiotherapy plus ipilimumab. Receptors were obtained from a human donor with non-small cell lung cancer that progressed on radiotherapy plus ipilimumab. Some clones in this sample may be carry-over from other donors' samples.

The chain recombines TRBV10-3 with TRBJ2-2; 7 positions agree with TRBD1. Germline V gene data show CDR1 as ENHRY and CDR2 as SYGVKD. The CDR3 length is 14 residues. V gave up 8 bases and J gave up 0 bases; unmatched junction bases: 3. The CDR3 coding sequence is TGTGCCATCGGGGACAGAGCGAACACCGGGGAGCTGTTTTTT. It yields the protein CAIGDRANTGELFF.

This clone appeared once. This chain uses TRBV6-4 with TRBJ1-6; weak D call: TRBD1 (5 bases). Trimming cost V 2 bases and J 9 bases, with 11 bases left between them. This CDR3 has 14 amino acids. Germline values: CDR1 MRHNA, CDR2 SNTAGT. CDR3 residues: CASSDREGISPLHF. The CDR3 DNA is TGTGCCAGCAGTGACAGAGAGGGGATTTCACCCCTCCACTTT.

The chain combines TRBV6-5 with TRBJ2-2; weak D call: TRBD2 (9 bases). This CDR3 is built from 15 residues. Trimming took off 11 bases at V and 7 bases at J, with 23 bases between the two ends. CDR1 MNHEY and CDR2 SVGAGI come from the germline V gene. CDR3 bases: TGTGCCTGCGGGGGGGGCAGGGGGCCTTTCGGGGAGCTGTTTTTT. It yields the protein CACGGGRGPFGELFF.

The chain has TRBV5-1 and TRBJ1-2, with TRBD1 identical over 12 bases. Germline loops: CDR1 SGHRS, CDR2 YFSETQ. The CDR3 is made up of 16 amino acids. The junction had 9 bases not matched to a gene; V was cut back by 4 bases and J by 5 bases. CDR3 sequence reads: CASSLPGQGAIYGYTF. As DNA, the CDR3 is TGCGCCAGCAGCCTCCCGGGACAGGGGGCTATTTATGGCTACACCTTC.

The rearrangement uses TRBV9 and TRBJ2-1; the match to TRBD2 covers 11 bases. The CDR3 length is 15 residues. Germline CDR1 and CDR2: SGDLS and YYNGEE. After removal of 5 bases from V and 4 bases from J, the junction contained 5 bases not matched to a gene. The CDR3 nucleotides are TGTGCCAGCAGTGCTAGCGGGGGGCCTTACAATGAGCAGTTCTTC. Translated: CASSASGGPYNEQFF.

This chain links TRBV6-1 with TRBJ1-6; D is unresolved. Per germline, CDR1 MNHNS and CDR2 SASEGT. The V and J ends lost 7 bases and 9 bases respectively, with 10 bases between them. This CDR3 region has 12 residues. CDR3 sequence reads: CASTQPLSPLHF. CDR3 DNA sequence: TGTGCCAGCACCCAACCCCTTTCACCCCTCCACTTT.

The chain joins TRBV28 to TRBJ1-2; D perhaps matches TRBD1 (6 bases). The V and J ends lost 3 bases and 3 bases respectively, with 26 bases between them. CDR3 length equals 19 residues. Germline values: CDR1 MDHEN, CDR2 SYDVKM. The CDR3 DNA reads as TGTGCCAGCAGTTTGAAGGGGGTATGGAACAGGGCCCCTTACTATGGCTACACCTTC. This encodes CASSLKGVWNRAPYYGYTF.

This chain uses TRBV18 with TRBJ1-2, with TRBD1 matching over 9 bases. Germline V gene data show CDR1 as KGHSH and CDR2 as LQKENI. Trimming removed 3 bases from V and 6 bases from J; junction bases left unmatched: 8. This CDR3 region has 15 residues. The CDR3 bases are TGTGCCAGCTCACCTATCGGGACAGGGTTTCATGGCTACACCTTC. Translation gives CASSPIGTGFHGYTF.

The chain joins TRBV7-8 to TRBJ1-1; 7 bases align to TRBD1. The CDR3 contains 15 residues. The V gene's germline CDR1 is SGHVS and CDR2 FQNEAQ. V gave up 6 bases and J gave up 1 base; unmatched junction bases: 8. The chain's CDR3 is CASRLQGPRNTEAFF. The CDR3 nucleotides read TGTGCCAGCAGATTACAGGGGCCTCGGAACACTGAAGCTTTCTTT.

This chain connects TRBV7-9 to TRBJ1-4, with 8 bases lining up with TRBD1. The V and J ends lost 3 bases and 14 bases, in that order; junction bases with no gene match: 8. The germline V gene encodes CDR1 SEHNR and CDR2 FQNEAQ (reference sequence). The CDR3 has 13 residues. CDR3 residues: CASSFWTGFSLFF. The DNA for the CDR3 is TGTGCCAGCAGCTTTTGGACAGGGTTTTCGCTGTTTTTT.

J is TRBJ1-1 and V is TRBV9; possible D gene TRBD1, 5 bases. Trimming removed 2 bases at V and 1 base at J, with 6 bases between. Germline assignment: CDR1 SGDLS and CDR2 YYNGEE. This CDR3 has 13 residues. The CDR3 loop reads CASSVRGNTEAFF. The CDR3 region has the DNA TGTGCCAGCAGCGTGAGGGGGAACACTGAAGCTTTCTTT.

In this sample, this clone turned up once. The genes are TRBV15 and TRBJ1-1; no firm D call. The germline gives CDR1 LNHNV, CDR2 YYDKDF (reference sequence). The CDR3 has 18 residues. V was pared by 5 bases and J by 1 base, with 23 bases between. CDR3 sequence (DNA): TGTGCCACCAGCCGTTCCGGTTGGCAGCTTGACGGGAACACTGAAGCTTTCTTT. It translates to CATSRSGWQLDGNTEAFF.

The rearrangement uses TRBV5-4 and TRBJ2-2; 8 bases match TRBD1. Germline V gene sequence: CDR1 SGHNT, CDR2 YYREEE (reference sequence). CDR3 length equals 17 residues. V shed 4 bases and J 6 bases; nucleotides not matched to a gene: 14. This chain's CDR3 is CASSPNLGQGTAGELFF. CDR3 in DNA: TGTGCCAGCAGCCCCAACTTAGGACAGGGCACTGCCGGGGAGCTGTTTTTT.

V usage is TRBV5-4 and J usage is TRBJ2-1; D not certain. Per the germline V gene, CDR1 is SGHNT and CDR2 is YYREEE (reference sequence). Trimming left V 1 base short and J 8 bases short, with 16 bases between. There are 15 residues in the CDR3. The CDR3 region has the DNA TGTGCCAGCAGCTTGCTAGGGTTCGCCGCCGATGAGCAGTTCTTC. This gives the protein CASSLLGFAADEQFF.

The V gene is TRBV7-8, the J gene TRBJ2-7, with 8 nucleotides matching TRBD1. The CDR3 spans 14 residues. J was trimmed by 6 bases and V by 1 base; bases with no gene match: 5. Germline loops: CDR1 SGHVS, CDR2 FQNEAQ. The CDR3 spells CASSLETGDLEQYF. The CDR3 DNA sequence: TGTGCCAGCAGCTTAGAGACAGGGGATCTCGAGCAGTACTTC. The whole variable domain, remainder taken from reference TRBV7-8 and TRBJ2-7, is GAGVSQSPRYKVAKRGQDVALRCDPISGHVSLFWYQQALGQGPEFLTYFQNEAQLDKSGLPSDRFFAERPEGSVSTLKIQRTQQEDSAVYLCASSLETGDLEQYFGPGTRLTVT.

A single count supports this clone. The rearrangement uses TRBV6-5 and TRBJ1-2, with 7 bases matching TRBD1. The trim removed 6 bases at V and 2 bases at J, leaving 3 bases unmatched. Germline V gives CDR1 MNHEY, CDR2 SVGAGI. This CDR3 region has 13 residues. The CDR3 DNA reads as TGTGCCAGCAGGACAGGGCCCAACTATGGCTACACCTTC. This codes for CASRTGPNYGYTF.

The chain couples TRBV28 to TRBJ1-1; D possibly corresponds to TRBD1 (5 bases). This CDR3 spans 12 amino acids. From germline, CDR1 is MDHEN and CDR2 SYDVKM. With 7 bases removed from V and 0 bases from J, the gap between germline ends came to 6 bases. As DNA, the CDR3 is TGTGCCAGCAACAGGATGAACACTGAAGCTTTCTTT. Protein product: CASNRMNTEAFF. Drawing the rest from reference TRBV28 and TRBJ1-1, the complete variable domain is DVKVTQSSRYLVKRTGEKVFLECVQDMDHENMFWYRQDPGLGLRLIYFSYDVKMKEKGDIPEGYSVSREKKERFSLILESASTNQTSMYLCASNRMNTEAFFGQGTRLTVV.

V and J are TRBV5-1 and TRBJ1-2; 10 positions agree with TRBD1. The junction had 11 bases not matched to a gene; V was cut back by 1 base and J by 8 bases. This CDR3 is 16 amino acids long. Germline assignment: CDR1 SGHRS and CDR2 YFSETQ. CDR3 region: CASSLSSLDRGPGYTF. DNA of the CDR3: TGCGCCAGCAGCTTGTCCTCACTCGACAGGGGGCCCGGCTACACCTTC.

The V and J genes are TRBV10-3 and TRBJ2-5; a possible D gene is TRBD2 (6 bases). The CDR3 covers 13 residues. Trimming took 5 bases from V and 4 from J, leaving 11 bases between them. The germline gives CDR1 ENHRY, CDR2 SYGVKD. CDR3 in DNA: TGTGCCATCAGTCCGGGACTTCGAGAGACCCAGTACTTC. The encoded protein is CAISPGLRETQYF.

The CDR3 reads CASSTVAGDWGQPQHF. The CDR3 DNA reads TGTGCCAGTAGTACAGTCGCAGGGGATTGGGGTCAGCCCCAGCATTTT. The rearrangement uses TRBV19 and TRBJ1-5; D possibly corresponds to TRBD1 (6 bases). There are 16 residues in the CDR3. Trimming left V 4 bases short and J 6 bases short, with 19 bases between. Germline-derived CDR1 and CDR2 are LNHDA and SQIVND (reference sequence).